The clone carrying this TCR beta chain was seen repeatedly, ten times or more. What it binds is unknown. The germline gives CDR1 SGHRS, CDR2 YFSETQ. Deletions cut 4 bases from V and 7 bases from J, with 15 bases between. The CDR3 runs 14 residues. These data are taken from a study of early T cells in non-severe SARS-CoV-2 infection. The wider study: From unsorted whole blood, bulk RNA was sequenced, and the chains remained unpaired.

Study-wide results and limits: Anti-spike CD8 responses were favored in VDJdb matching, and private and CD4 specificities were missed.

The TCR library protocol was used to attach unique molecular identifiers. These identifiers were attached to individual cDNA molecules. TCRdb recomputed calls from the 5' RACE reads with MiXCR, one row per CDR3 protein. The sample lists 80,000 to 100,000 distinct CDR3 sequences; 9% to 15% were seen once. The chain has TRBV5-1 and TRBJ2-1, with D perhaps matching TRBD2 (5 bases). This sequence originates from an adult who was a healthcare worker with PCR-confirmed SARS-CoV-2 infection or an uninfected control (not recorded which). Sequenced input: whole blood. The CDR3 loop is CASSQLSPGNEQFF. CDR3 coding DNA: TGCGCCAGCAGCCAGCTCTCCCCGGGGAATGAGCAGTTCTTC.